This TCR beta chain was documented in a study of CD8+ T cells in alopecia areata. Study results and limitations: When scalp samples are sequenced, resident alphabeta T cells of normal skin are also captured. Across lesional scalp, and particularly alopecia totalis/universalis, clonality surpassed that of normal scalp. Mouse data revealed clearer TCR sharing than patient data did, a gap possibly tied to HLA.

Isolation of CD4+ and CD8+ T cells from PBMCs was achieved by sorting. This CDR3 has 13 amino acids. V lost 4 bases to trimming and J lost 4 bases, with 12 bases between them. In germline, CDR1 is SQVTM, CDR2 ANQGSEA. This clone was recorded a few times. Its antigen is not known. Extraction and reverse transcription of RNA yielded cDNA as the sequencing template. Data came from immunoSEQ multiplex PCR; TCRdb stores just in-frame clones and leaves some out. The sample holds 150,000 or so clones, 55% seen once. Sequencing used CD4+ T cells sorted from blood. The clonotype was recovered from a human donor in good health. This rearrangement joins TRBV29-1 to TRBJ2-3; D is tentatively TRBD1 or TRBD2 (5 bases each). The CDR3 loop reads CSVGGFGSDTQYF. The CDR3 nucleotides are TGCAGCGTTGGGGGGTTCGGCTCAGATACGCAGTATTTT.